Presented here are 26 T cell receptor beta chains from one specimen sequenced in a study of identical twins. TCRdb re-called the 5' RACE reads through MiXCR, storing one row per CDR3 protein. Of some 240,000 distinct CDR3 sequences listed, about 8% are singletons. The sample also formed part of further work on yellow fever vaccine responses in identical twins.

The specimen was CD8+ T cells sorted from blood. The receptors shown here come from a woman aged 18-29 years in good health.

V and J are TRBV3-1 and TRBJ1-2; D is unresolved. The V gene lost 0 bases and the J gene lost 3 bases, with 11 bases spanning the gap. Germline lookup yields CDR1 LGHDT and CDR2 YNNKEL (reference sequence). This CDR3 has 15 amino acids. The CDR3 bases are TGTGCCAGCAGCCAAGATCGCGGGCAGTACTATGGCTACACCTTC. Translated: CASSQDRGQYYGYTF.

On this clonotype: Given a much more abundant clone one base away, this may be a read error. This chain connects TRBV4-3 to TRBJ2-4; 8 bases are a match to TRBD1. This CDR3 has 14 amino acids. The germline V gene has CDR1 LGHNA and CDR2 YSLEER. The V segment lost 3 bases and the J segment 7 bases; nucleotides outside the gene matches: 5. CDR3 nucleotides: TGCGCCAGCAGCCAGAGGACAGGGAGGAACATTCAGTACTTC. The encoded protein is CASSQRTGRNIQYF.

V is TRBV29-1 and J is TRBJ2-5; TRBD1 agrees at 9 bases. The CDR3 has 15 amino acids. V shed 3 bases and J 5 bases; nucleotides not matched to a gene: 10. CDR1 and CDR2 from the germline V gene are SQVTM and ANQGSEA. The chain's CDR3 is CSVDSGTGFIETQYF. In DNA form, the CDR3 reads TGCAGCGTTGATTCCGGGACAGGGTTCATCGAGACCCAGTACTTC.

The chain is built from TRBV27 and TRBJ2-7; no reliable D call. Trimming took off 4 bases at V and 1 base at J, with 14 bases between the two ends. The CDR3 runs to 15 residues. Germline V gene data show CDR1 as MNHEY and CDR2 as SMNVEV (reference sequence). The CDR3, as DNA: TGTGCCAGCAGTTCCGTCGTTGCGGATTCCTACGAGCAGTACTTC. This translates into CASSSVVADSYEQYF.

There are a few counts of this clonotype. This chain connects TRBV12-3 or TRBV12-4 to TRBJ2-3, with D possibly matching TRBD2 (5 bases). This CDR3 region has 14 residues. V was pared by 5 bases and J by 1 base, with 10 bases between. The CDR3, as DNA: TGTGCCAGCAGTCCAGGACTTCGCACAGATACGCAGTATTTT. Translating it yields CASSPGLRTDTQYF.

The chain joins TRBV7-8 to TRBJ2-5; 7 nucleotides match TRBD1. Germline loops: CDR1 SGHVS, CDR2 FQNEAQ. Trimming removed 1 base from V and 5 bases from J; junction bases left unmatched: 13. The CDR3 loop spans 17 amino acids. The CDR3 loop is CASSLEGDSLRGETQYF. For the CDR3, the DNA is TGTGCCAGCAGCTTAGAGGGGGACAGTCTAAGAGGGGAGACCCAGTACTTC.

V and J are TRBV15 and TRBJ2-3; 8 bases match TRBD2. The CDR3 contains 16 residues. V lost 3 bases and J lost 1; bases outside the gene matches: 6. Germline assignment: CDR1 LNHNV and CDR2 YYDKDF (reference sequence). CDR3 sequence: CATSSEAGAGTDTQYF. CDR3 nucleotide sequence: TGTGCCACCAGCAGTGAAGCGGGAGCCGGCACAGATACGCAGTATTTT.

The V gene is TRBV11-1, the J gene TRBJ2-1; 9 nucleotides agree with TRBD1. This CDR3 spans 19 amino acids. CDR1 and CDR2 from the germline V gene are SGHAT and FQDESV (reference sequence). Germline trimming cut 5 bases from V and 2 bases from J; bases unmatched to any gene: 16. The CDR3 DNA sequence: TGTGCCAGCAGCCTCGGGGGGTCGTCAGGGGACAGGGCCTACAATGAGCAGTTCTTC. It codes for CASSLGGSSGDRAYNEQFF. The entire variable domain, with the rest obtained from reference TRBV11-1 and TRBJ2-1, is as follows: EAEVAQSPRYKITEKSQAVAFWCDPISGHATLYWYRQILGQGPELLVQFQDESVVDDSQLPKDRFSAERLKGVDSTLKIQPAELGDSAMYLCASSLGGSSGDRAYNEQFFGPGTRLTVL.

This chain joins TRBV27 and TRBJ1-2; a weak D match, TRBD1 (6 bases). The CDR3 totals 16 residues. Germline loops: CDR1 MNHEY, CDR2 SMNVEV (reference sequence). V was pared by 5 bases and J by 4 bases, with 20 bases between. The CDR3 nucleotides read TGTGCCAGCAGTCCACACCTAAACAGGGATTTCTATGGCTACACCTTC. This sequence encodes CASSPHLNRDFYGYTF.

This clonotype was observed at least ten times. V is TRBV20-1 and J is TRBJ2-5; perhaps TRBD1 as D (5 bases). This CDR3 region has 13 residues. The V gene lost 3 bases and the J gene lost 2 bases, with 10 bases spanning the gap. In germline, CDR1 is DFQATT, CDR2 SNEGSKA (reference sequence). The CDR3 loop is CSARQGPQETQYF. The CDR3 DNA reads TGCAGTGCTAGGCAGGGTCCTCAAGAGACCCAGTACTTC.

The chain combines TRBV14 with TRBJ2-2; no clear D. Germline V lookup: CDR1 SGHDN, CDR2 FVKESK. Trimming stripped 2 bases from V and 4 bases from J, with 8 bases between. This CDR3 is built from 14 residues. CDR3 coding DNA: TGTGCCAGCAGCCAATACTCTAGCACCGGGGAGCTGTTTTTT. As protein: CASSQYSSTGELFF.

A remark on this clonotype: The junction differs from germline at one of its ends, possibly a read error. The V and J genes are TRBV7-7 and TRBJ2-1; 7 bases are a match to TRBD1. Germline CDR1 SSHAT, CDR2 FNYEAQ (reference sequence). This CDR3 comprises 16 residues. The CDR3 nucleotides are TGTGCTAGCAGCTTATCGCTAGACAGGGATTACAATGAGCAGTTCTTC. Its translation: CASSLSLDRDYNEQFF.

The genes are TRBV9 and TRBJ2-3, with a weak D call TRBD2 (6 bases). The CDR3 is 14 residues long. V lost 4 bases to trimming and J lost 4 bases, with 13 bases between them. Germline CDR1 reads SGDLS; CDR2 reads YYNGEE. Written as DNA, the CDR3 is TGTGCCAGCAGCCCGGGAGCGGTGGCAGATACGCAGTATTTT. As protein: CASSPGAVADTQYF.

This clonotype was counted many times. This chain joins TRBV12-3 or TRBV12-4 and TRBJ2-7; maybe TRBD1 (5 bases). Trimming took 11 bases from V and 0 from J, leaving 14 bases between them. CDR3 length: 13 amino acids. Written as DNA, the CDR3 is TGTGCCTCAGGGCCGGTGGACTCCTACGAGCAGTACTTC. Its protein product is CASGPVDSYEQYF.

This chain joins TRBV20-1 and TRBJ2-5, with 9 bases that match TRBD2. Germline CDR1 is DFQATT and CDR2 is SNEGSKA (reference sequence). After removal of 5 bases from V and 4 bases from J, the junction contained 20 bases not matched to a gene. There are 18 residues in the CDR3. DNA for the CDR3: TGCAGTGCTGACACCAACGCTCCTAGCGGGATCGAAAGAGAGACCCAGTACTTC. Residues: CSADTNAPSGIERETQYF.

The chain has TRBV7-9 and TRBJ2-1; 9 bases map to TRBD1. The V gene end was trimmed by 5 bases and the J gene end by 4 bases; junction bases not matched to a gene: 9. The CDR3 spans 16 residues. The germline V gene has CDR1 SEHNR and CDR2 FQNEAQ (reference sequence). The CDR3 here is CASSVRTGTGYNEQFF. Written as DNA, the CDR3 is TGTGCCAGCAGCGTCCGAACCGGGACAGGGTACAATGAGCAGTTCTTC.

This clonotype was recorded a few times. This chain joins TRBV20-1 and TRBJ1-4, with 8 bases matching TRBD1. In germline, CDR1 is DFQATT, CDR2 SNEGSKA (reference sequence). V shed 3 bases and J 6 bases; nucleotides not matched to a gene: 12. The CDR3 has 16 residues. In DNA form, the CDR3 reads TGCAGTGCTAGCTACTGGCAGGGGGCGAGGGATGAAAAACTGTTTTTT. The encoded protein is CSASYWQGARDEKLFF.

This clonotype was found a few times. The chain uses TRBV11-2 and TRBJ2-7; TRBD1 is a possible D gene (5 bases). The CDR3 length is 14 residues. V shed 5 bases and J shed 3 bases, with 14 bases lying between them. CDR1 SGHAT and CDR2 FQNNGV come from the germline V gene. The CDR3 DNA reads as TGTGCCAGCAGCCCGTATCAAGACAGCTACGAGCAGTACTTC. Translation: CASSPYQDSYEQYF.

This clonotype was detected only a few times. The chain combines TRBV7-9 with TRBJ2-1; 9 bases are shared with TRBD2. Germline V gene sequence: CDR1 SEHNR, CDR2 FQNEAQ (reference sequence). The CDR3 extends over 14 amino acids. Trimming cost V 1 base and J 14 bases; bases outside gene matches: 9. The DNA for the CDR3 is TGTGCCAGCAGCTTAGAGATAGCGGGAGTTGGAAAGTTCTTC. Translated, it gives CASSLEIAGVGKFF.

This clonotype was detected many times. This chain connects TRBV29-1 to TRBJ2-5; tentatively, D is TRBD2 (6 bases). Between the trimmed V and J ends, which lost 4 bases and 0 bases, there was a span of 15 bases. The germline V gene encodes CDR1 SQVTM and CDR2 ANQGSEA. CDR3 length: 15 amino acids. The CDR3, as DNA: TGCAGCGTTGCCCCAGCGGGCAGAAACCAAGAGACCCAGTACTTC. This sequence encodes CSVAPAGRNQETQYF. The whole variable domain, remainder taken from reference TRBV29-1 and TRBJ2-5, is SAVISQKPSRDICQRGTSLTIQCQVDSQVTMMFWYRQQPGQSLTLIATANQGSEATYESGFVIDKFPISRPNLTFSTLTVSNMSPEDSSIYLCSVAPAGRNQETQYFGPGTRLLVL.

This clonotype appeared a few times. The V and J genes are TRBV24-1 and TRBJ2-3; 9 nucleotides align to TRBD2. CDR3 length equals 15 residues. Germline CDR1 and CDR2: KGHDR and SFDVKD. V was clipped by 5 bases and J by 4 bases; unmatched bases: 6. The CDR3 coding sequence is TGTGCCACCAGTGGGGATAGCGGGGGCTCAGATACGCAGTATTTT. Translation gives CATSGDSGGSDTQYF.

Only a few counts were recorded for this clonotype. CDR3: CASSQDFRGGTYEQYF. The CDR3 DNA reads TGCGCCAGCAGCCAAGATTTTAGGGGCGGTACCTACGAGCAGTACTTC. The chain joins TRBV4-3 to TRBJ2-7; perhaps TRBD1 as D (5 bases). Looked up from germline, CDR1 is LGHNA and CDR2 is YSLEER. The V end lost 0 bases, the J end lost 2 bases, and 14 bases lay between the germline ends. This CDR3 region has 16 residues.

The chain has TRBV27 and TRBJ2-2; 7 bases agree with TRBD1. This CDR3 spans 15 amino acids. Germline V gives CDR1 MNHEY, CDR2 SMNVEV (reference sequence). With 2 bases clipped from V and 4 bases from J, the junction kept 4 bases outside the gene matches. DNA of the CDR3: TGTGCCAGCAGTTTACAGGGGGTTCCCACCGGGGAGCTGTTTTTT. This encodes CASSLQGVPTGELFF.

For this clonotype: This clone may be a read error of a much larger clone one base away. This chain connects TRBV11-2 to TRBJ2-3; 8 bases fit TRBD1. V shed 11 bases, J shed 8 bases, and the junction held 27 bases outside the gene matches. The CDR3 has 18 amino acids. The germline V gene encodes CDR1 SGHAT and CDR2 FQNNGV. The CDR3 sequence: CARNSHQGLTGGRATQYF. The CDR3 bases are TGTGCCCGCAATTCCCACCAGGGGCTCACAGGGGGAAGAGCTACGCAGTATTTT.

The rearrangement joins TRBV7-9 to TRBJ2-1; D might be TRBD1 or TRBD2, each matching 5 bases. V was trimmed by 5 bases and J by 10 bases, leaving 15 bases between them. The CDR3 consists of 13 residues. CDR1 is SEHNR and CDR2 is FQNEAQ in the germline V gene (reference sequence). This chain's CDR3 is CASSDRLGTEQFF. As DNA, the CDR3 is TGTGCCAGCAGCGACCGACTTGGGACGGAGCAGTTCTTC.

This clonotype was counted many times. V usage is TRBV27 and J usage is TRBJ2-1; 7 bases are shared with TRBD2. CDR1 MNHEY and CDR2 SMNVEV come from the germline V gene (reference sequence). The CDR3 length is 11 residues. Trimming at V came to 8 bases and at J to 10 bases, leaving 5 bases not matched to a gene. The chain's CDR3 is CASWGGIEQFF. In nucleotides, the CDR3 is TGTGCCAGCTGGGGGGGGATCGAGCAGTTCTTC.